This T cell receptor beta chain was recovered during a study of cytotoxic CD8 clonotypes in ibrutinib-treated CLL. V lost 7 bases and J lost 5; bases outside the gene matches: 12. The CDR3 runs 15 residues. Germline CDR1 LNHDA, CDR2 SQIVND (reference sequence). This clone was seen just once. Repertoires were generated with immunoSEQ multiplex PCR, while TCRdb's copy carries only in-frame clones and drops some. In the table there are 30,000 to 40,000 clones, 69% of which are singletons. The TCR originated in a human donor with chronic lymphocytic leukemia. The rearrangement joins TRBV19 to TRBJ2-5; TRBD2 agrees at 8 bases. The sequenced sample was PBMCs, obtained before ibrutinib treatment. CDR3: CASTSTGGVRETQYF. The CDR3, as DNA: TGTGCCAGTACCTCGACGGGGGGGGTTCGGGAGACCCAGTACTTC. Supplemented by reference TRBV19 and TRBJ2-5, the full variable domain reads DGGITQSPKYLFRKEGQNVTLSCEQNLNHDAMYWYRQDPGQGLRLIYYSQIVNDFQKGDIAEGYSVSREKKESFPLTVTSAQKNPTAFYLCASTSTGGVRETQYFGPGTRLLVL.